One TCR beta chain is described in this entry. The source of the sample is a study of blood T cell repertoires in COVID-19. For the study at large: The origin of the acute and convalescent COVID-19 samples was the United States, Italy and Spain. The analysed material was cDNA or gDNA that came from T cells, B-cell-depleted T cells, or PBMCs.

The age range of participants was about 18 to 95 years, with residence in about two dozen US areas. Germline V gene sequence: CDR1 SNHLY, CDR2 FYNNEI. The CDR3 has 15 residues. The ends were cut back, 6 bases at V and 10 bases at J, with 21 bases in the middle. Generated by immunoSEQ multiplex PCR, the TCRdb table keeps only in-frame clones and is missing some. The sample has 150,000 to 190,000 clones, about 88% seen once. Specimen: PBMCs or T cells enriched from blood (not recorded which). V gene TRBV2 combines with J gene TRBJ1-4, with D perhaps TRBD1 (5 bases). This receptor was identified in a man over 45 who had recovered from COVID-19. The CDR3 region is CASSVQGSVIGKLFF. The CDR3 DNA reads as TGTGCCAGCAGCGTCCAGGGAAGCGTGATTGGAAAACTGTTTTTT.